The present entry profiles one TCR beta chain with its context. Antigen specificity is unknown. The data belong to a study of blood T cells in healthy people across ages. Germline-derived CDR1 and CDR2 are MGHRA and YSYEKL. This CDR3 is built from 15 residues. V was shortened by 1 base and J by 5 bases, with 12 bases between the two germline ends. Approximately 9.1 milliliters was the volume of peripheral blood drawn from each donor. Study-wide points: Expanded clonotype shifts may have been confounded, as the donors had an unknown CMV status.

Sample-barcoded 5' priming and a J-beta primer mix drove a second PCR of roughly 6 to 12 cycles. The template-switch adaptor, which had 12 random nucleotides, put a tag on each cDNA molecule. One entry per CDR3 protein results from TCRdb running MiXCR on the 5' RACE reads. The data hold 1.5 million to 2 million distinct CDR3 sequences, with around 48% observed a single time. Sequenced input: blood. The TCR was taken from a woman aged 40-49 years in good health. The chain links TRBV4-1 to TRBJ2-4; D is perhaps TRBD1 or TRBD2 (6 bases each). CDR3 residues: CASSQGPGAQNIQYF. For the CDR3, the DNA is TGCGCCAGCAGCCAAGGTCCGGGGGCCCAAAACATTCAGTACTTC.